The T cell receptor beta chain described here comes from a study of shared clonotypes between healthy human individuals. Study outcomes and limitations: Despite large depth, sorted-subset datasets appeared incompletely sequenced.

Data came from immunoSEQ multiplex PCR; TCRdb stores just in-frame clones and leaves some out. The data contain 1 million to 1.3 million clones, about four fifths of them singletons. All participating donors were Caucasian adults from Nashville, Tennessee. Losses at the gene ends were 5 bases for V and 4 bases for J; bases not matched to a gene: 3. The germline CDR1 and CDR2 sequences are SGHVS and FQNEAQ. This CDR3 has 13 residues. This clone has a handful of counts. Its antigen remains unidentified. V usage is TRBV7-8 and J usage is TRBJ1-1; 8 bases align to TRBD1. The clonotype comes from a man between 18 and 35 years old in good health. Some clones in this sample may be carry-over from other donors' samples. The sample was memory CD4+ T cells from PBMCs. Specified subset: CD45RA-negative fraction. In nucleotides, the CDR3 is TGTGCCAGCAGCGAGGACAGGGCCACTGAAGCTTTCTTT. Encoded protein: CASSEDRATEAFF.